The present T cell receptor beta chain was sequenced within a study of cytomegalovirus exposure and HLA in healthy donors. The PCR used 60 Vbeta and 13 Jbeta primers. Clones were sequenced by immunoSEQ multiplex PCR, and TCRdb holds only the in-frame ones, with some missing. The table lists 130,000 to 150,000 clones. The specimen sequenced was PBMCs. The source of this sequence is a male donor in good health and CMV-seronegative.

This chain's CDR3 is CASSYSDSGYGYTF. The CDR3 coding sequence is TGTGCCAGCAGTTACTCGGACAGTGGATATGGCTACACCTTC. The chain recombines TRBV6-6 with TRBJ1-2; D is perhaps TRBD1 (6 bases). CDR1 is MNHNY, CDR2 SVGAGI, per germline (reference sequence). The CDR3 has 14 amino acids. V lost 0 bases and J lost 5, with 10 bases in between.